The 27 T cell receptor beta chains reported below all come from one sample, sequenced in a study of CD8 T cells in Susac syndrome (dated by TCRdb to the late 2010s). Library method: the immunoSEQ multiplex PCR assay. RNA was extracted with the RNeasy kit and about 0.5 to 1 ug was reverse transcribed using random hexamers. The public reads were run again by TCRdb, first through fastp at Q25 and then through MiXCR, and only productive beta chains were kept. Each CDR3 protein gets just one entry, which takes the most common genes and DNA from the rows behind it. This sample holds about 85,000 distinct CDR3 sequences; 90% to 95% were observed only once. 0.26% of the sample lies in the top ten. The specimen was CD8+ T cells from PBMCs. These receptors were obtained from a human donor in good health.

The V call is TRBV3-1, the J call TRBJ2-7, with TRBD2 as a possible D gene (6 bases). The CDR3 runs to 15 residues. V was pared by 4 bases and J by 3 bases, with 16 bases between. The germline gives CDR1 LGHDT, CDR2 YNNKEL (reference sequence). The CDR3 bases are TGTGCCAGCAGCCGTGGGAAAAGCGGGTTCTACGAGCAGTACGTC. It yields the protein CASSRGKSGFYEQYV.

CDR3 loop: CASSILAGGGNNEQFF. DNA of the CDR3: TGTGCCAGCAGTATCCTAGCGGGAGGGGGAAACAATGAGCAGTTCTTC. The chain carries TRBV27 and TRBJ2-1, with 12 bases lining up with TRBD2. The CDR3 extends over 16 amino acids. Germline loops: CDR1 MNHEY, CDR2 SMNVEV (reference sequence). With V trimmed by 5 bases and J by 5 bases, 7 bases remained unmatched.

V gene TRBV5-1 combines with J gene TRBJ2-7; D might be TRBD1 (6 bases). CDR1 and CDR2 (germline): SGHRS, YFSETQ. The V end was cut by 7 bases, the J end by 2 bases, with 13 bases between. This CDR3 has 13 residues. CDR3 protein: CASGYGQTYEQYF. CDR3 in DNA: TGCGCCAGCGGATATGGACAGACCTACGAGCAGTACTTC. Complete variable domain (other parts from reference TRBV5-1 and TRBJ2-7): KAGVTQTPRYLIKTRGQQVTLSCSPISGHRSVSWYQQTPGQGLQFLFEYFSETQRNKGNFPGRFSGRQFSNSRSEMNVSTLELGDSALYLCASGYGQTYEQYFGPGTRLTVT.

The V and J genes are TRBV7-9 and TRBJ2-7; unclear D gene. Trimming took off 6 bases at V and 9 bases at J, with 15 bases between the two ends. Germline assignment: CDR1 SEHNR and CDR2 FQNEAQ (reference sequence). This CDR3 has 12 residues. The CDR3 DNA follows: TGTGCCAGCAGTTACCCAAGATCCGGGCAGTACTTC. This gives the protein CASSYPRSGQYF.

The chain recombines TRBV28 with TRBJ1-1, with D unresolved. The V and J ends lost 6 bases and 4 bases respectively, with 12 bases between them. This CDR3 spans 13 amino acids. Germline CDR1 reads MDHEN; CDR2 reads SYDVKM. CDR3 DNA: TGTGCCAGCAGCCTTCAGGTTTTCACTGAAGCTTTCTTT. Protein product: CASSLQVFTEAFF.

The chain links TRBV27 to TRBJ2-7; either TRBD1 or TRBD2 may supply D (6 bases each). In germline, CDR1 is MNHEY, CDR2 SMNVEV (reference sequence). The CDR3 extends over 14 amino acids. Trimming removed 2 bases from V and 3 bases from J, with 11 bases in between. The DNA of the CDR3 is TGTGCCAGCAGTTTACACAGGGAGGTCTACGAGCAGTACTTC. This encodes CASSLHREVYEQYF.

V gene TRBV14 combines with J gene TRBJ2-7; no firm D call. Germline V CDR1 and CDR2: SGHDN, FVKESK. The V and J ends lost 3 bases and 4 bases respectively, with 10 bases between them. The length of the CDR3 is 13 residues. The CDR3 reads CASSHRLFYEQYF. As DNA, the CDR3 is TGTGCCAGCAGCCACCGTCTTTTTTACGAGCAGTACTTC.

The chain uses TRBV7-9 and TRBJ1-2; 11 nucleotides agree with TRBD1. V shed 7 bases, J shed 7 bases, and the junction held 5 bases outside the gene matches. The CDR3 covers 13 residues. The germline CDR1 and CDR2 sequences are SEHNR and FQNEAQ (reference sequence). The CDR3 nucleotides are TGTGCCAGCACCCCGGGACAGGGGGTTGGCTACACCTTC. This sequence encodes CASTPGQGVGYTF.

The chain employs TRBV25-1 and TRBJ1-2; D is possibly TRBD1 (5 bases). V gave up 1 base and J gave up 3 bases, with 12 bases separating them. From germline, CDR1 is MGHDK and CDR2 SYGVNS. This CDR3 has 15 amino acids. CDR3 region: CASSEWGTEYYGYTF. CDR3 sequence (DNA): TGTGCCAGCAGTGAATGGGGGACTGAATACTATGGCTACACCTTC.

The chain uses TRBV12-3 or TRBV12-4 and TRBJ2-1; D is unclear. The CDR3 consists of 15 residues. Trimming removed 7 bases from V and 9 bases from J, with 22 bases in between. This CDR3 is CASNFLEFPLGEQFF. The CDR3 DNA reads as TGTGCCAGCAATTTCCTAGAGTTTCCCTTAGGTGAGCAGTTCTTC.

The rearrangement uses TRBV4-2 and TRBJ2-7; 7 bases are a match to TRBD1. V lost 4 bases to trimming and J lost 1 base; unmatched junction nucleotides: 4. Germline values: CDR1 LGHNA, CDR2 YNFKEQ. The CDR3 contains 14 residues. CDR3 protein: CASSPLTGSYEQYF. CDR3 DNA: TGTGCCAGCAGCCCTCTGACAGGGTCCTACGAGCAGTACTTC.

V and J are TRBV4-1 and TRBJ1-1; 7 nucleotides match TRBD1. V gave up 7 bases and J gave up 0 bases; unmatched junction bases: 11. CDR1 is MGHRA, CDR2 YSYEKL, per germline. CDR3 length: 16 amino acids. The CDR3 region has the DNA TGCGCCAGCACCCATGAGGCGACAGGGATGAACACTGAAGCTTTCTTT. Amino acids: CASTHEATGMNTEAFF.

The chain uses TRBV9 and TRBJ2-2; 8 bases are a match to TRBD1. The CDR3 is made up of 14 amino acids. J gave up 5 bases and V 9 bases, and 9 bases lay outside the gene matches. Germline V gives CDR1 SGDLS, CDR2 YYNGEE. The CDR3 loop reads CATGGQEGTGELFF. CDR3 DNA: TGTGCCACCGGGGGACAGGAAGGGACCGGGGAGCTGTTTTTT.

V and J are TRBV5-4 and TRBJ2-7; 10 bases are a match to TRBD1. Germline V CDR1 and CDR2: SGHNT, YYREEE (reference sequence). The CDR3 covers 16 residues. V dropped 4 bases and J dropped 2; count of bases not matched to a gene: 9. The CDR3 loop reads CASSNFPGQGPYEQYF. The CDR3 coding sequence is TGTGCCAGCAGCAACTTCCCGGGACAGGGGCCCTACGAGCAGTACTTC.

This clonotype was counted only a few times. V is TRBV2 and J is TRBJ1-5; D is unresolved. Trimming cost V 2 bases and J 6 bases, with 5 bases left between them. CDR1 and CDR2 (germline): SNHLY, FYNNEI. CDR3 length equals 12 residues. CDR3 residues: CASSESPQPQHF. CDR3 bases: TGTGCCAGCAGTGAATCTCCTCAGCCCCAGCATTTT.

The chain joins TRBV7-9 to TRBJ1-1; TRBD1 agrees at 8 bases. The CDR3 covers 13 residues. V shed 8 bases, J shed 2 bases, and the junction held 4 bases outside the gene matches. Germline-derived CDR1 and CDR2 are SEHNR and FQNEAQ (reference sequence). The CDR3 region is CASGTGPNTEAFF. The CDR3 DNA reads TGTGCCAGCGGGACAGGTCCTAACACTGAAGCTTTCTTT.

The chain combines TRBV7-9 with TRBJ2-5; 7 nucleotides align to TRBD2. The CDR3 runs to 15 residues. The junction had 14 bases not matched to a gene; V was cut back by 8 bases and J by 5 bases. The germline gives CDR1 SEHNR, CDR2 FQNEAQ (reference sequence). The CDR3 spells CASVRGRTGRETQYF. DNA for the CDR3: TGTGCCAGCGTCCGCGGGAGAACGGGGAGGGAGACCCAGTACTTC.

The chain joins TRBV2 to TRBJ1-2; D unclear. V lost 8 bases and J 8 bases, leaving 18 bases between the germline ends. The CDR3 sequence is 13 residues long. Germline lookup yields CDR1 SNHLY and CDR2 FYNNEI. CDR3 in amino acids: CASPTIGEGGYTF. For the CDR3, the DNA is TGTGCCAGCCCTACTATCGGGGAGGGAGGCTACACCTTC.

The rearrangement uses TRBV7-9 and TRBJ2-7, with a possible D match to TRBD2 (5 bases). V shed 3 bases and J shed 4 bases, with 10 bases lying between them. CDR3 size: 13 residues. CDR1 SEHNR and CDR2 FQNEAQ come from the germline V gene (reference sequence). The CDR3, as DNA: TGTGCCAGCAGCTTGAGCGGAACATACGAGCAGTACGTC. It codes for CASSLSGTYEQYV.

V usage is TRBV27 and J usage is TRBJ1-5; the D gene is possibly TRBD1 (5 bases). The CDR3 runs to 16 residues. CDR1 is MNHEY, CDR2 SMNVEV, per germline (reference sequence). Trimming stripped 0 bases from V and 11 bases from J, with 20 bases between. This chain's CDR3 is CASSLSRDGRSSTQHF. CDR3 DNA: TGTGCCAGCAGTTTATCGAGGGACGGACGTTCGTCGACCCAGCATTTT.

The chain combines TRBV20-1 with TRBJ1-2; D is ambiguous. V shed 7 bases and J shed 8 bases, with 14 bases lying between them. This CDR3 comprises 11 residues. Germline V CDR1 and CDR2: DFQATT, SNEGSKA (reference sequence). The CDR3 region is CSGPGSSGYTF. CDR3 nucleotides: TGCAGTGGGCCAGGATCGTCGGGCTACACCTTC.

The rearrangement uses TRBV28 and TRBJ2-7; TRBD2 is a possible D gene (5 bases). Trimming removed 5 bases at V and 7 bases at J, with 9 bases between. The CDR3 runs to 11 residues. CDR1 is MDHEN and CDR2 is SYDVKM in the germline V gene. Written as DNA, the CDR3 is TGTGCCAGCAGTACCCGGGGTGAGCAGTACGTC. Encoded protein: CASSTRGEQYV.

This chain links TRBV4-1 with TRBJ2-7; 12 bases match TRBD2. The length of the CDR3 is 15 residues. Germline V gene lookup returns CDR1 MGHRA and CDR2 YSYEKL. V dropped 3 bases and J dropped 1; count of bases not matched to a gene: 1. The CDR3 is CASSQTSGGSYEQYF. The CDR3 coding sequence is TGCGCCAGCAGCCAGACTAGCGGGGGATCCTACGAGCAGTACTTC.

This chain uses TRBV18 with TRBJ2-5, with TRBD2 matching 10 bases. This CDR3 is built from 16 residues. CDR1 is KGHSH, CDR2 LQKENI, per germline. V lost 6 bases to trimming and J lost 1 base; unmatched junction nucleotides: 8. The CDR3 sequence: CASSRRTSGLQETQYF. CDR3 DNA: TGTGCCAGCTCCCGCCGGACTAGCGGACTCCAAGAGACCCAGTACTTC.

This rearrangement joins TRBV4-3 to TRBJ1-2; D gene ambiguous. The CDR3 consists of 14 residues. Germline-derived CDR1 and CDR2 are LGHNA and YSLEER. The ends were cut back, 1 base at V and 0 bases at J, with 6 bases in the middle. This CDR3 is CASSQAGTNYGYTF. The CDR3 nucleotides read TGCGCCAGCAGCCAAGCGGGGACTAACTATGGCTACACCTTC.

The chain combines TRBV5-4 with TRBJ1-2, with 10 bases lining up with TRBD1. There are 13 residues in the CDR3. The germline V gene has CDR1 SGHNT and CDR2 YYREEE (reference sequence). Trimming cost V 4 bases and J 8 bases; bases outside gene matches: 5. The CDR3 bases are TGTGCCAGCAGCGGGCCGGGACAGGGGGGCTACACCTTC. It encodes CASSGPGQGGYTF.

This chain links TRBV7-2 with TRBJ1-1; 9 bases line up with TRBD1. The CDR3 spans 16 residues. Losses at the gene ends were 5 bases for V and 5 bases for J; bases not matched to a gene: 12. Germline values: CDR1 SGHTA, CDR2 FQGNSA. The CDR3 sequence is CASSRGQGRVRTEAFF. The DNA of the CDR3 is TGTGCCAGCAGCCGAGGACAGGGGAGGGTGAGGACTGAAGCTTTCTTT.